The 28 T cell receptor beta chains in this list originate from one sample, sequenced in a study of CD8+ T cells in alopecia areata. cDNA prepared by RNA extraction and subsequent reverse transcription served as the template for sequencing. Only in-frame clones appear in the TCRdb table, and some are missing; sequencing was by immunoSEQ multiplex PCR. Among about 280,000 clones, about three fifths were seen once, and the ten largest hold 1.8%. Stated treatment: oral pan-JAK inhibitor, 5-10 mg twice daily. The specimen comprised CD4+ T cells sorted from blood, sampled at week 24, from a patient treated with tofacitinib. These receptors all come from a human donor with alopecia areata.

The chain employs TRBV4-3 and TRBJ2-7; maybe TRBD1 (5 bases). Trimming removed 0 bases at V and 3 bases at J, with 12 bases between. Per germline, CDR1 LGHNA and CDR2 YSLEER. This CDR3 region has 15 residues. DNA for the CDR3: TGCGCCAGCAGCCAAGATGGGGCAAGTGGCTACGAGCAGTACTTC. Its protein is CASSQDGASGYEQYF.

V and J are TRBV19 and TRBJ1-5; tentative D call: TRBD1 (5 bases). The CDR3 runs to 14 residues. V shed 6 bases and J shed 4 bases, with 13 bases lying between them. From germline, CDR1 is LNHDA and CDR2 SQIVND (reference sequence). CDR3 bases: TGTGCCAGTAGCACCAGGGCGAGGAATCAGCCCCAGCATTTT. Encoded protein: CASSTRARNQPQHF.

In DNA, the CDR3 is TGTGCCAGCAGTTACTCTTCCCCCGACAGTGGCTACGAGCAGTACTTC. Protein: CASSYSSPDSGYEQYF. The chain is built from TRBV6-5 and TRBJ2-7, with D maybe TRBD1 (5 bases). V lost 0 bases and J lost 3, with 15 bases in between. CDR1 is MNHEY, CDR2 SVGAGI, per germline. The CDR3 sequence is 16 residues long.

The CDR3 nucleotides read TGTGCCAGCAGTTTAACTAGCCGCACCTATCCTGCCTACGAGCAGTACTTC. Protein sequence: CASSLTSRTYPAYEQYF. The chain links TRBV28 to TRBJ2-7; a possible D gene is TRBD2 (6 bases). The CDR3 loop spans 17 amino acids. The V and J ends lost 2 bases and 2 bases respectively, with 19 bases between them. From germline, CDR1 is MDHEN and CDR2 SYDVKM.

The V and J genes are TRBV5-6 and TRBJ2-7; 12 nucleotides align to TRBD2. With 3 bases clipped from V and 0 bases from J, the junction kept 4 bases outside the gene matches. There are 16 residues in the CDR3. Germline V CDR1 and CDR2: SGHDT, YYEEEE. This CDR3 is CASSSGLAGYSYEQYF. In DNA, the CDR3 is TGTGCCAGCAGCTCAGGACTAGCGGGGTACTCCTACGAGCAGTACTTC.

The V gene is TRBV28, the J gene TRBJ2-3; D tentatively fits TRBD1 or TRBD2 (5 bases each). CDR3 length equals 15 residues. Germline-derived CDR1 and CDR2 are MDHEN and SYDVKM. V was shortened by 5 bases and J by 3 bases, with 15 bases between the two germline ends. The CDR3, as DNA: TGTGCCAGCAGTGTCCGGGGCGTCAAAACAGATACGCAGTATTTT. It encodes CASSVRGVKTDTQYF.

The chain combines TRBV2 with TRBJ1-5; tentatively, D is TRBD1 (5 bases). Germline-derived CDR1 and CDR2 are SNHLY and FYNNEI. This CDR3 is 14 amino acids long. Trimming took off 3 bases at V and 9 bases at J, with 15 bases between the two ends. The CDR3 DNA reads as TGTGCCAGCAGTGAGGCGGGGCACGGGTTGCCCCAGCATTTT. This translates into CASSEAGHGLPQHF.

This chain joins TRBV5-1 and TRBJ2-1; TRBD1 or TRBD2 may be the D gene (5 bases each). Deletions cut 3 bases from V and 8 bases from J, with 15 bases between. The CDR3 is 14 amino acids. The germline gives CDR1 SGHRS, CDR2 YFSETQ. The CDR3 DNA reads TGCGCCAGCAGCTCGGACGGGGCAAAGGATGAGCAGTTCTTC. Translating gives CASSSDGAKDEQFF.

In its sample, this clone was seen a few times. The chain links TRBV7-2 to TRBJ2-3; D is unresolved. Germline V CDR1 and CDR2: SGHTA, FQGNSA. CDR3 length: 14 amino acids. Trimming pared 0 bases from V and 9 bases from J, leaving 13 bases between. CDR3 residues: CASSLASVTRTQYF. In DNA, the CDR3 is TGTGCCAGCAGCTTAGCGTCAGTCACGAGGACGCAGTATTTT.

J is TRBJ2-5 and V is TRBV18; 9 nucleotides align to TRBD2. The CDR3 is 15 amino acids. V dropped 4 bases and J dropped 2; count of bases not matched to a gene: 5. Germline V gives CDR1 KGHSH, CDR2 LQKENI. CDR3 coding DNA: TGTGCCAGCTCACGATCTAGCGGGGTTCAAGAGACCCAGTACTTC. This gives the protein CASSRSSGVQETQYF.

V is TRBV9 and J is TRBJ2-2; possible D gene TRBD2, 7 bases. With 6 bases removed from V and 3 bases from J, the gap between germline ends came to 15 bases. Germline V CDR1 and CDR2: SGDLS, YYNGEE. The CDR3 is made up of 15 amino acids. The CDR3 nucleotides are TGTGCCAGCACCGGACGGGGGGCGGACACCGGGGAGCTGTTTTTT. It codes for CASTGRGADTGELFF.

This clone was detected a few times. The V and J genes are TRBV2 and TRBJ2-1, with 10 bases aligning to TRBD2. CDR1 and CDR2 (germline): SNHLY, FYNNEI. V was clipped by 6 bases and J by 2 bases; unmatched bases: 4. This CDR3 has 15 amino acids. CDR3 sequence: CASRFLAGAYNEQFF. The CDR3 nucleotides are TGTGCCAGCAGATTCCTAGCGGGGGCCTACAATGAGCAGTTCTTC.

The chain links TRBV29-1 to TRBJ2-2; no reliable D call. This CDR3 is built from 13 residues. Germline CDR1 SQVTM, CDR2 ANQGSEA. V was cut by 5 bases and J by 4 bases, with 11 bases left in between. The CDR3 coding sequence is TGCAGCGTTCTGGGGATGGGCACCGGGGAGCTGTTTTTT. Translation gives CSVLGMGTGELFF.

This clone was counted a few times. V and J are TRBV29-1 and TRBJ2-7; a weak D match, TRBD1 (5 bases). The V and J ends lost 5 bases and 0 bases respectively, with 17 bases between them. This CDR3 comprises 15 residues. Germline V CDR1 and CDR2: SQVTM, ANQGSEA. The CDR3 bases are TGCAGCGTTCGGATAGGGGTTTCGCCCTCCTACGAGCAGTACTTC. Its protein is CSVRIGVSPSYEQYF.

The rearrangement links TRBV18 to TRBJ2-5; D unclear. The CDR3 loop spans 11 amino acids. The germline CDR1 and CDR2 sequences are KGHSH and LQKENI. The V gene lost 2 bases and the J gene lost 4 bases, with 2 bases spanning the gap. CDR3 sequence (DNA): TGTGCCAGCTCACCAGCAGAGACCCAGTACTTC. This sequence encodes CASSPAETQYF.

The J gene is TRBJ1-1, the V gene TRBV6-5; D is uncertain. The ends were cut back, 4 bases at V and 1 base at J, with 7 bases in the middle. CDR1 MNHEY and CDR2 SVGAGI come from the germline V gene. The CDR3 is made up of 13 amino acids. CDR3 sequence: CASSFTENTEAFF. The DNA for the CDR3 is TGTGCCAGCAGTTTTACAGAGAACACTGAAGCTTTCTTT.

This CDR3 reads CATSRDRPPGAYYGYTF. The CDR3 DNA reads as TGTGCCACCAGCAGAGATCGGCCCCCGGGGGCCTACTATGGCTACACCTTC. The chain combines TRBV15 with TRBJ1-2, with D possibly being TRBD1 (6 bases). V was clipped by 0 bases and J by 3 bases, with 17 bases between them. The CDR3 consists of 17 residues. Germline assignment: CDR1 LNHNV and CDR2 YYDKDF (reference sequence).

The chain recombines TRBV7-9 with TRBJ2-3; 7 nucleotides match TRBD1. Germline loops: CDR1 SEHNR, CDR2 FQNEAQ (reference sequence). This CDR3 has 15 amino acids. V shed 5 bases, J shed 2 bases, and the junction held 7 bases outside the gene matches. For the CDR3, the DNA is TGTGCCAGCAGCAACAGACAGGGTCCCACAGATACGCAGTATTTT. Translated: CASSNRQGPTDTQYF.

This chain joins TRBV6-6 and TRBJ1-4; D remains ambiguous. The CDR3 sequence is 14 residues long. Germline lookup yields CDR1 MNHNY and CDR2 SVGAGI (reference sequence). With 2 bases removed from V and 8 bases from J, the gap between germline ends came to 12 bases. The CDR3 nucleotides read TGTGCCAGCAGTTACGGTGGTTGGGAGGAAAAACTGTTTTTT. Translation gives CASSYGGWEEKLFF.

This clone was detected only a few times. The sample holds other DNA sequences that translate to the same CDR3. The genes are TRBV29-1 and TRBJ2-5, with 7 bases that match TRBD1. Trimming at V came to 5 bases and at J to 5 bases, leaving 5 bases not matched to a gene. Germline V gene sequence: CDR1 SQVTM, CDR2 ANQGSEA. CDR3 size: 12 residues. This CDR3 reads CSVRQGRETQYF. The CDR3 DNA follows: TGCAGCGTTCGACAGGGTAGGGAGACCCAGTACTTC.

This clone was observed a few times. The chain employs TRBV2 and TRBJ1-5, with a possible D match to TRBD1 (5 bases). CDR1 SNHLY and CDR2 FYNNEI come from the germline V gene. The CDR3 runs to 15 residues. Trimming took off 5 bases at V and 4 bases at J, with 15 bases between the two ends. The CDR3 is CASSRLDSPNQPQHF. In DNA, the CDR3 is TGTGCCAGCAGTAGGTTAGACAGTCCTAATCAGCCCCAGCATTTT.

The chain uses TRBV7-8 and TRBJ2-1; TRBD1 aligns across 8 bases. The CDR3 runs 15 residues. CDR1 is SGHVS and CDR2 is FQNEAQ in the germline V gene. The J segment lost 6 bases and the V segment lost 5 bases, leaving 9 bases of the junction unmatched. CDR3 loop: CASSPPDRVRNEQFF. The CDR3, as DNA: TGTGCCAGCAGCCCCCCGGACAGGGTGCGCAATGAGCAGTTCTTC.

The chain combines TRBV29-1 with TRBJ1-2, with no clear D. V gave up 3 bases and J gave up 0 bases, with 11 bases separating them. Germline CDR1 is SQVTM and CDR2 is ANQGSEA. The CDR3 contains 14 residues. The CDR3 reads CSVDVGVTNYGYTF. The CDR3 nucleotides read TGCAGCGTTGACGTAGGAGTCACTAACTATGGCTACACCTTC.

The chain uses TRBV6-6 and TRBJ1-5; 8 nucleotides match TRBD1. The germline V gene has CDR1 MNHNY and CDR2 SVGAGI (reference sequence). This CDR3 contains 14 residues. V lost 9 bases and J lost 5; bases outside the gene matches: 9. The CDR3 loop reads CASSLDREYQPQHF. The CDR3 coding sequence is TGTGCCAGTTCCCTGGACAGGGAGTATCAGCCCCAGCATTTT.

Of note for this clone: A read error may produce the germline difference seen at one junction end. The rearrangement links TRBV9 to TRBJ2-4, with D possibly TRBD2 on 6 matching bases. This CDR3 is built from 14 residues. Germline values: CDR1 SGDLS, CDR2 YYNGEE. CDR3 nucleotide sequence: TGTGCCAGCACGAGCGGGCCCGCCCAAAACACTCAGTACTTC. As protein: CASTSGPAQNTQYF.

This clone appeared once. The rearrangement uses TRBV18 and TRBJ2-5, with D possibly being TRBD1 (5 bases). The end of the DNA fits TRBJ2-7 better, so the J call may be wrong. Germline V gene sequence: CDR1 KGHSH, CDR2 LQKENI. This CDR3 is built from 16 residues. CDR3 bases: TGTGCCAGCTCACCACCGAGCAGGGCGCTCTCCTACGAGCAGTACTTC. Its translation: CASSPPSRALSYEQYF.

The genes are TRBV29-1 and TRBJ1-1; 7 bases are a match to TRBD1. With 7 bases clipped from V and 4 bases from J, the junction kept 3 bases outside the gene matches. The CDR3 is 11 residues long. CDR1 and CDR2 (germline): SQVTM, ANQGSEA. The CDR3 region has the DNA TGCAGCGGGGGACAGATCACTGAAGCTTTCTTT. It encodes CSGGQITEAFF.

This clone came up a few times. CDR3: CAINLGQSGELFF. The CDR3 DNA reads TGTGCCATCAACCTAGGACAGTCCGGGGAGCTGTTTTTT. The V call is TRBV10-3, the J call TRBJ2-2; perhaps TRBD1 as D (6 bases). This CDR3 has 13 residues. Germline CDR1 ENHRY, CDR2 SYGVKD. V lost 7 bases to trimming and J lost 6 bases, with 12 bases between them.